This T cell receptor (beta chain) emerged from a study of tumor-infiltrating lymphocytes in primary liver carcinoma. About the study: There were tumors of stage T1-T3 N0M0, each 4.2 to 10 cm across. Overall study findings and caveats: Blood had a significantly lower top-250-clone fraction than tumors did (p = 0.039).

Taking about 20-31 mg of unsorted bulk tissue, the authors co-extracted RNA and DNA. Those sampled were patients whose primary liver carcinoma was treated by surgical resection. HBV chronically infected the treatment-naive patients. To note about this clonotype: Its antigen is unknown.

V shed 5 bases, J shed 15 bases, and the junction held 30 bases outside the gene matches. Germline V gene sequence: CDR1 SGHAT, CDR2 FQDESV (reference sequence). The CDR3 runs to 20 residues. Making TCR beta cDNA involved 400 to 600 ng total RNA and a constant-region primer. Libraries for TCR beta were built through three nested multiplex PCR rounds, which together made up a slightly modified ARM-PCR procedure. Use of TRBV1-TRBV30 forward primers with a C-beta reverse primer characterized the first two PCR rounds, which lasted around 9 cycles each. TCRdb reanalysed the multiplex PCR reads using MiXCR and keeps one entry per CDR3 protein. Of about 37,000 distinct CDR3 sequences listed, around 80% were seen once; the top ten hold approximately 35%.

The V and J genes are TRBV11-1 and TRBJ2-1, with 11 bases identical to TRBD2. Material for sequencing was tumor-adjacent normal liver tissue. The clonotype was recovered from a middle-aged man with primary liver carcinoma and hepatitis B virus infection. CDR3 bases: TGTGCCAGCAGCATAGGACAGACTAGCGGGGCCTCACGGTTCGGCAATGGGCGGTTCTTC. It specifies CASSIGQTSGASRFGNGRFF.